The clone carrying this T cell receptor (beta chain) has ten or more counts. The data are from a study of read filtering for tumor transcriptome and immune sequencing. In the study overall: Revised staging placed roughly 8 patients in R-ISS I, 15 to 20 in II, six or seven in III.

Molecular barcoded adaptors covering alpha/delta and beta/gamma chains were used on around 370 ng RNA. TCRdb analysed the reads with MiXCR anew, one entry per CDR3 protein. The sample has over 40,000 distinct CDR3 sequences; approximately 12% are singletons. J lost 7 bases, V lost 5 bases, and 6 bases had no gene match. Germline-derived CDR1 and CDR2 are SGHTA and FQGNSA. The CDR3 is 16 amino acids. The sample consisted of a population of CD138-negative cells sorted from bone marrow. This clonotype was obtained from a donor at least 40 years old with multiple myeloma. The chain employs TRBV7-2 and TRBJ2-1, with 15 bases matching TRBD2. CDR3 in amino acids: CASSTQGLAGGNEQFF. The DNA for the CDR3 is TGTGCCAGCAGCACCCAGGGACTAGCGGGAGGTAATGAGCAGTTCTTC.